This T cell receptor beta chain is drawn from a study of PD-1 blockade in mismatch repair-deficient tumors. The overall study: Patients had approximately 12 mismatch repair-deficient cancer types, all previously treated and progressing.

CDR3 length: 18 residues. Per germline, CDR1 SNHLY and CDR2 FYNNEI. The trim removed 3 bases at V and 6 bases at J, leaving 17 bases unmatched. Sequencing was performed with immunoSEQ multiplex PCR; in TCRdb, only in-frame clones are kept and a portion is missing. The sample holds under 150,000 clones, approximately 91% seen once. This chain uses TRBV2 with TRBJ2-7, with TRBD2 matching 10 bases. Here the sequenced sample was peripheral blood, taken 70 to 73 weeks after starting pembrolizumab. This clonotype originated in an adult with mismatch repair-deficient cancer. The CDR3 nucleotides read TGTGCCAGCAGTGATACGTACCACTACGTAGCGGGAGGTGGCGAGCAGTACTTC. It yields the protein CASSDTYHYVAGGGEQYF.